This TCR beta chain was captured in a study of tissue T cells after allogeneic stem cell transplantation. Turning to this clone: Its target is unknown.

Germline V gives CDR1 LGHDT, CDR2 YNNKEL (reference sequence). V dropped 4 bases and J dropped 6; count of bases not matched to a gene: 12. CDR3 size: 18 residues. Sequencing was performed with immunoSEQ multiplex PCR; in TCRdb, only in-frame clones are kept and a portion is missing. The profile shows 20,000 to 30,000 clones, around four fifths of them singletons. Regarding the study as a whole: Which tissue TCRs were alloreactive or antigen-specific was not determined. Some clones might be persisting host cells. The patient cohort was small and clinically heterogeneous, with limited sampling depth. Only a limited share of tissue TCRs appeared in blood or spleen.

The J gene is TRBJ2-1, the V gene TRBV3-1 (or the pseudogene TRBV3-2), with TRBD2 matching 13 bases. The sequence was collected from a female donor at least 60 years old with lung cancer. The specimen was tissue from the ileum, collected at autopsy. The DNA for the CDR3 is TGTGCCAGCAGCCCCGGACTAGCGGGGGCCTTGCTTGGCAATGAGCAGTTCTTC. This sequence encodes CASSPGLAGALLGNEQFF.